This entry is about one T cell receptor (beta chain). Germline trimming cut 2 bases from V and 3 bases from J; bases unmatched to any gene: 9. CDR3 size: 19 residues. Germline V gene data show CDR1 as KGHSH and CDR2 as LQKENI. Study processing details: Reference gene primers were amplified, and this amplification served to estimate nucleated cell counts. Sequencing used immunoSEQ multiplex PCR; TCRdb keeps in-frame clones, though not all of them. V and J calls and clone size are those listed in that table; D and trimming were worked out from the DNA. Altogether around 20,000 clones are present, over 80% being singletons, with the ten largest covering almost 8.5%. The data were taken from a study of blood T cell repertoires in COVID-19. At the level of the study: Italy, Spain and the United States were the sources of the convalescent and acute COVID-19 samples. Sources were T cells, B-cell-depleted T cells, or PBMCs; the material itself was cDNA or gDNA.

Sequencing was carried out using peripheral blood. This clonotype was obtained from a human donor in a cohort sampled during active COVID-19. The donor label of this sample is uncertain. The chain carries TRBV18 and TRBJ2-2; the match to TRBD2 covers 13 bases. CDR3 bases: TGTGCCAGCTCACCAAGGACTAGCGGGAGCCCACGGGACACCGGGGAGCTGTTTTTT. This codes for CASSPRTSGSPRDTGELFF.